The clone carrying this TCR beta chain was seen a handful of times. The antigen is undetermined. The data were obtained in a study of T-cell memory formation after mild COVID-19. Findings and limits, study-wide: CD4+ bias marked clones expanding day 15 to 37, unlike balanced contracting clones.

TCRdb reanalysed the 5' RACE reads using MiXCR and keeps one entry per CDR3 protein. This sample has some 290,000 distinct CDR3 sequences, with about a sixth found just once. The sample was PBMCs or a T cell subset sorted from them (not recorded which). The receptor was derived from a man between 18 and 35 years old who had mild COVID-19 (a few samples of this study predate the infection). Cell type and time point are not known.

CDR3 protein: CASSIARTGNQPQHF. The CDR3 DNA sequence: TGTGCCAGTAGTATAGCTCGTACAGGCAATCAGCCCCAGCATTTT. The genes are TRBV19 and TRBJ1-5; D uncertain. Looked up from germline, CDR1 is LNHDA and CDR2 is SQIVND (reference sequence). The CDR3 sequence is 15 residues long. V lost 1 base, J lost 2 bases, and 9 bases lay in between.